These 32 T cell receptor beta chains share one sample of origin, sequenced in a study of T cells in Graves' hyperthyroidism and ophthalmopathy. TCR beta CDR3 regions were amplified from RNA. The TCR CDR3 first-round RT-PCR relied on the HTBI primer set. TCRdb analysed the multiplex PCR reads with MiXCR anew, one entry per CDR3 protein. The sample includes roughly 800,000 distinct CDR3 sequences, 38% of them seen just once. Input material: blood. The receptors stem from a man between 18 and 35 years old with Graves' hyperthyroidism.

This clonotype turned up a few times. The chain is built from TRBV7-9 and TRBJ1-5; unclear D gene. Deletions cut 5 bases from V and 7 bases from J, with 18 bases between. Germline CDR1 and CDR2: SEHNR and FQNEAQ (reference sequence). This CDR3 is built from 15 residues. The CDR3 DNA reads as TGTGCCAGCAGCCTAAATTTGGAACCCAGACAGCCCCAGCATTTT. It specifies CASSLNLEPRQPQHF.

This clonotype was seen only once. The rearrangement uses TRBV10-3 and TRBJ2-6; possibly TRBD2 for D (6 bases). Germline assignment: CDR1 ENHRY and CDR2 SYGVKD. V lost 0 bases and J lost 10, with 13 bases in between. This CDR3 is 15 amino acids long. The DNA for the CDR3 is TGTGCCATCAGTGAGTCGGTTGGCGGGGTGAACGTCCTGACTTTC. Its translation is CAISESVGGVNVLTF.

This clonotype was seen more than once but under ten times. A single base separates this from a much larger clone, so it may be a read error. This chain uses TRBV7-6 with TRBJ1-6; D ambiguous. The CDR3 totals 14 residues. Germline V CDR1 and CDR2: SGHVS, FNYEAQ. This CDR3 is CAGSYAGPNSPLHF. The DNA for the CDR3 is TGTGCCGGCAGCTACGCAGGCCCTAATTCACCCCTCCACTTT.

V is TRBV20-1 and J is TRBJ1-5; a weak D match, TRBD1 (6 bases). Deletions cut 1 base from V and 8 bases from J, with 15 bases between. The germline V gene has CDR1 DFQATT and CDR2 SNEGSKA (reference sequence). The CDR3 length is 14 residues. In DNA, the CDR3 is TGCAGTGCTAGAGTCACAGGGATTGATAAGCCCCAGCATTTT. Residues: CSARVTGIDKPQHF.

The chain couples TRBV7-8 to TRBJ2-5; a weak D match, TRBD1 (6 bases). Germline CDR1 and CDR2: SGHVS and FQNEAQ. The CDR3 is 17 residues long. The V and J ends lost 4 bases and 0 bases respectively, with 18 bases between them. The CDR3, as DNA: TGTGCCAGCAGCTCACAGGGAAGGACCCCTTACCAAGAGACCCAGTACTTC. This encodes CASSSQGRTPYQETQYF.

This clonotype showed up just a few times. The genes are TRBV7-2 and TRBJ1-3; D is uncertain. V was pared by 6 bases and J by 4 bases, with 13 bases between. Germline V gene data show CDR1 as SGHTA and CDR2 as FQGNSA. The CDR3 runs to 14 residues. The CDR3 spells CASSYQGNGNTIYF. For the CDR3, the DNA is TGTGCCAGCAGTTACCAAGGGAACGGAAACACCATATATTTT.

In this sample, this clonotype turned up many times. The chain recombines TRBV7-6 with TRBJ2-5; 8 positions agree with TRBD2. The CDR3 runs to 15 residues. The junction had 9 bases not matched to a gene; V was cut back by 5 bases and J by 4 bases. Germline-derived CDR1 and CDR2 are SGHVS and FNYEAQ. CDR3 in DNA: TGTGCCAGCAGCCTCCTCAGCGGGAGTTCAGAGACCCAGTACTTC. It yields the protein CASSLLSGSSETQYF.

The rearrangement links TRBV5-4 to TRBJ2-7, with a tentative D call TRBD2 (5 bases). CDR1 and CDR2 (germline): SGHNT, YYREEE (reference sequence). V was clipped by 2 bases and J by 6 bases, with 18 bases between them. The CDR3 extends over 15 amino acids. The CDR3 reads CASSFLTGSGGEQYF. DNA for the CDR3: TGTGCCAGCAGCTTCCTGACGGGGTCGGGCGGCGAGCAGTACTTC.

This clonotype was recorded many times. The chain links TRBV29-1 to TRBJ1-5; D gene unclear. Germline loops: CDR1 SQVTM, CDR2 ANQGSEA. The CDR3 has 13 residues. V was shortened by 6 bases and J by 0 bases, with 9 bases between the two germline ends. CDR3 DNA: TGCAGCGTCCGCCAGAATAGCAATCAGCCCCAGCATTTT. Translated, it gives CSVRQNSNQPQHF.

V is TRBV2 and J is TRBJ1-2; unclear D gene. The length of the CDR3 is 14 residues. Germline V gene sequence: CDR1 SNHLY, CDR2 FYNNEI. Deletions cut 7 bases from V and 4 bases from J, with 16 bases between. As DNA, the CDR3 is TGTGCCAGCAATTCGGGGTCTGGCAGCTATGGCTACACCTTC. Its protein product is CASNSGSGSYGYTF.

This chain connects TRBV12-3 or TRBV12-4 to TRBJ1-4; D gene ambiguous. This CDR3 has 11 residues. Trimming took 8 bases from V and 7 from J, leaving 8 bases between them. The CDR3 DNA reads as TGTGCCAGCCAACTGGGTGAAAAACTGTTTTTT. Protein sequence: CASQLGEKLFF.

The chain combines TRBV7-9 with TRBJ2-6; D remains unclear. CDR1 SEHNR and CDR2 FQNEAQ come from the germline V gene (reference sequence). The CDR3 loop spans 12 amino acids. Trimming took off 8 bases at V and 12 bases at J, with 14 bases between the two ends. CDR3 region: CASSTGPTVLTF. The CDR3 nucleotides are TGTGCCAGCTCTACCGGGCCCACCGTCCTGACTTTC.

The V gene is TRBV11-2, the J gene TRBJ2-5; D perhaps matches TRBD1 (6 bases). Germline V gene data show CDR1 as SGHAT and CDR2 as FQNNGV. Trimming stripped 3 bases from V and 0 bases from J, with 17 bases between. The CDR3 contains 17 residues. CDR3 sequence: CASSLGPDRDYQETQYF. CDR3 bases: TGTGCCAGCAGCTTGGGTCCGGACAGAGACTACCAAGAGACCCAGTACTTC.

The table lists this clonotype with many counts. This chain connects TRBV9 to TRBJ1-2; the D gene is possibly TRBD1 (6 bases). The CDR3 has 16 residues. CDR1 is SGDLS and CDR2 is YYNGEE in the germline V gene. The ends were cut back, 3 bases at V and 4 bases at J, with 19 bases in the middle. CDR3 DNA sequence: TGTGCCAGCAGCGCCTCTTCCGGGACAACTCGCTATGGCTACACCTTC. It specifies CASSASSGTTRYGYTF. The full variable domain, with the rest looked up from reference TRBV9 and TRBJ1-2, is DSGVTQTPKHLITATGQRVTLRCSPRSGDLSVYWYQQSLDQGLQFLIQYYNGEERAKGNILERFSAQQFPDLHSELNLSSLELGDSALYFCASSASSGTTRYGYTFGSGTRLTVV.

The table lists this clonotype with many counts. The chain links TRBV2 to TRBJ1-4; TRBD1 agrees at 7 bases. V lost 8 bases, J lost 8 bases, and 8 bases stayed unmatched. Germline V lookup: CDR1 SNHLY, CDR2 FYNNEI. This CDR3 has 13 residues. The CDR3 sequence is CASRDRSLEKLFF. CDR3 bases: TGTGCCAGCCGGGACAGATCATTAGAAAAACTGTTTTTT. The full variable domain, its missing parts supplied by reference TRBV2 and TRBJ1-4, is EPEVTQTPSHQVTQMGQEVILRCVPISNHLYFYWYRQILGQKVEFLVSFYNNEISEKSEIFDDQFSVERPDGSNFTLKIRSTKLEDSAMYFCASRDRSLEKLFFGSGTQLSVL.

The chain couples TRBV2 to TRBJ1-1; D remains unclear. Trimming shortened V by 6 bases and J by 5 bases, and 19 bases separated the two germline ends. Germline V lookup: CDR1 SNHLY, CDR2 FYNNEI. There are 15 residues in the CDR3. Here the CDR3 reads CASRVSQRGRTEAFF. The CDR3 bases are TGTGCCAGCAGAGTCTCTCAGCGAGGACGAACTGAAGCTTTCTTT.

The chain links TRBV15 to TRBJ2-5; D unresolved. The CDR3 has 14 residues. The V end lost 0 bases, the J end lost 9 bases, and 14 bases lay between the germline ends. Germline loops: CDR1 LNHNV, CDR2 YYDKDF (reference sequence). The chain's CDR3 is CATSRDLNNQPQYF. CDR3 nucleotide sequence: TGTGCCACCAGCAGAGATCTAAACAATCAGCCCCAGTACTTC. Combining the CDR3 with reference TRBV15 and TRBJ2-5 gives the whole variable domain DAMVIQNPRYQVTQFGKPVTLSCSQTLNHNVMYWYQQKSSQAPKLLFHYYDKDFNNEADTPDNFQSRRPNTSFCFLDIRSPGLGDTAMYLCATSRDLNNQPQYFGPGTRLLVL.

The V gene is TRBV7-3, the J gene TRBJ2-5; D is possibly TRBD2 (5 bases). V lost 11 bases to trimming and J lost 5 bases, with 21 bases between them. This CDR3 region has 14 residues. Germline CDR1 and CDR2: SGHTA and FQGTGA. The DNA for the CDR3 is TGTGCCTGGAGCAGTATCGGAGGTTGGGAGACCCAGTACTTC. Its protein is CAWSSIGGWETQYF. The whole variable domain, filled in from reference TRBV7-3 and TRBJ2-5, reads GAGVSQTPSNKVTEKGKYVELRCDPISGHTALYWYRQSLGQGPEFLIYFQGTGAADDSGLPNDRFFAVRPEGSVSTLKIQRTERGDSAVYLCAWSSIGGWETQYFGPGTRLLVL.

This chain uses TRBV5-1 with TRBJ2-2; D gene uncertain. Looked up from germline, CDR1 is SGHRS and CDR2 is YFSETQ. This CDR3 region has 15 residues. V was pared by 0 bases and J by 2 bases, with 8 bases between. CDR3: CASSLDLVNTGELFF. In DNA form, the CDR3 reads TGCGCCAGCAGCTTGGACCTGGTTAACACCGGGGAGCTGTTTTTT.

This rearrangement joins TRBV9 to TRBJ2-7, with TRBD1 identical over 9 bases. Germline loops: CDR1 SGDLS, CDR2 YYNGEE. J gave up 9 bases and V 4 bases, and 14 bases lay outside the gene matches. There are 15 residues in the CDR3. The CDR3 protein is CASSSGQGTTSGQYF. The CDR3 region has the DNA TGTGCCAGCAGCTCGGGACAGGGAACTACGAGCGGGCAGTACTTC.

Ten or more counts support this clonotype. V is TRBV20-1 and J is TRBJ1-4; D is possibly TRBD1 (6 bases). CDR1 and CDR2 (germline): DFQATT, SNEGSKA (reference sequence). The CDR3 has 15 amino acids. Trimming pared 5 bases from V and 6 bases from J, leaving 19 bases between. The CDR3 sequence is CSAPIYRAHDEKLFF. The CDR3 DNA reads TGCAGTGCTCCCATCTACAGGGCCCACGATGAAAAACTGTTTTTT.

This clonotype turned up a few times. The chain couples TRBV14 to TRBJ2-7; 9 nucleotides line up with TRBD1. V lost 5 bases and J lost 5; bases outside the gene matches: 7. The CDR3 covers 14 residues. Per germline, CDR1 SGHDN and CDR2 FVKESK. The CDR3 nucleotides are TGTGCCAGCAGCTCCGGGACAGGGAATAACGAGCAGTACTTC. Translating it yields CASSSGTGNNEQYF.

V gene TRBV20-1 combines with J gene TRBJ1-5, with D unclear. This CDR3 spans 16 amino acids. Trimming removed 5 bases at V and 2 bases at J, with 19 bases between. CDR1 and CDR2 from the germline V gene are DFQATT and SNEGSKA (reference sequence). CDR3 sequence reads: CSADPALGVGNQPQHF. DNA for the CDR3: TGCAGTGCTGACCCGGCATTGGGAGTCGGCAATCAGCCCCAGCATTTT.

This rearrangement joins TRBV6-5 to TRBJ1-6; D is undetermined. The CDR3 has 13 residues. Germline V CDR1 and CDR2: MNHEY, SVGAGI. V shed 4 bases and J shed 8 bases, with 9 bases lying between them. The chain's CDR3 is CASSSQDHSPLHF. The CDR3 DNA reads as TGTGCCAGCAGTTCCCAAGACCATTCACCCCTCCACTTT.

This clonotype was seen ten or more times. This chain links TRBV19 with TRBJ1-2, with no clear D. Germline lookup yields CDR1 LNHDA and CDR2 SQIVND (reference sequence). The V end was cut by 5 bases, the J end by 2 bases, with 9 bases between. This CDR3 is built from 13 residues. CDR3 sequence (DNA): TGTGCCAGTAGTCGGGCGGAAAACTATGGCTACACCTTC. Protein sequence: CASSRAENYGYTF.

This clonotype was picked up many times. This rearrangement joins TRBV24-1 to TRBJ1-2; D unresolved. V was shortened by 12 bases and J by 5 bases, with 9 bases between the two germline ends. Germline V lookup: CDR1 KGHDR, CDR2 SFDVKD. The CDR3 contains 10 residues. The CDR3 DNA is TGTGCCCCCCAGGCGTATGGCTACACCTTC. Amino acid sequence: CAPQAYGYTF.

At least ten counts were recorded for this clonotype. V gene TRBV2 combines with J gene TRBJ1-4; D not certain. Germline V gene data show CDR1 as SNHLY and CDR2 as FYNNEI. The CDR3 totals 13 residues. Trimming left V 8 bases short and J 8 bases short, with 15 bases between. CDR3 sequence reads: CASGGQVREKLFF. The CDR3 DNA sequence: TGTGCCAGCGGAGGCCAGGTTCGAGAAAAACTGTTTTTT.

The CDR3 loop reads CASSFRMPPYGYTIYF. CDR3 DNA sequence: TGTGCCAGCAGCTTCAGGATGCCCCCCTATGGCTACACCATATATTTT. V and J are TRBV7-9 and TRBJ1-3, with D unclear. The CDR3 length is 16 residues. V lost 3 bases to trimming and J lost 8 bases, with 20 bases between them. CDR1 and CDR2 from the germline V gene are SEHNR and FQNEAQ (reference sequence).

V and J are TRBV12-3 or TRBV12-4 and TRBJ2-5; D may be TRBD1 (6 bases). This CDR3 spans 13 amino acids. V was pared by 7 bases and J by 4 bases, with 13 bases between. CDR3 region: CASTNRDGETQYF. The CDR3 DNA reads TGTGCCAGCACCAACAGGGACGGAGAGACCCAGTACTTC.

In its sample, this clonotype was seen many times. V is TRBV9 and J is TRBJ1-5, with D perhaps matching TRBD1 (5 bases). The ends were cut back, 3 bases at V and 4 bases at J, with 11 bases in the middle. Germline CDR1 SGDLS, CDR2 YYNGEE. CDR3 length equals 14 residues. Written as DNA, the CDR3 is TGTGCCAGCAGCGGAGACAGTCTGAATCAGCCCCAGCATTTT. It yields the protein CASSGDSLNQPQHF.

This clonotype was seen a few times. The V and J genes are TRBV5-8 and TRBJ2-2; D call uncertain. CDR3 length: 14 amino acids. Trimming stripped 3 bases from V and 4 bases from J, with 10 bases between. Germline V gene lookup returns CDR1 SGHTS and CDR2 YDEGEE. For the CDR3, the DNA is TGTGCCAGCAGCTCCCAGGCAACCACCGGGGAGCTGTTTTTT. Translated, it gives CASSSQATTGELFF.

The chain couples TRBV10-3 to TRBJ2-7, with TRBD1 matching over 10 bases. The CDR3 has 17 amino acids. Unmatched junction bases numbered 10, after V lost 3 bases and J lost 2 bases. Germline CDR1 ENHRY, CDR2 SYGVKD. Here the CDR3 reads CAISDIPGQGRTYEQYF. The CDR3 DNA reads TGTGCCATCAGTGATATACCGGGACAGGGGAGAACCTACGAGCAGTACTTC.